This TCR beta chain was identified in a study of persistence of HIV-infected CD4 T cells. Findings and caveats of the study: Antigen-responding cells were enriched for degenerate expanded CDR3beta sequences.

CDR3 length: 14 amino acids. Per germline, CDR1 MNHEY and CDR2 SMNVEV (reference sequence). The V end was cut by 3 bases, the J end by 7 bases, with 15 bases between. On this clone itself: The antigen is unknown.

Overlapping HIV-1 Gag 15-mer peptides at approximately 1 ug per peptide per mL were used. Memory cells lacking CD40L and CD69 with high CD45RO were sorted. Sequencing used immunoSEQ version 4 in survey mode. The method was immunoSEQ multiplex PCR; TCRdb's version includes in-frame clones alone and lacks a portion of them. The sample yields approximately 40,000 clones, more than 75% seen once. The clonotype comes from an adult man with HIV who was CMV-seropositive. This material consisted of CD4+ T cells sorted from PBMCs after approximately 18-hour stimulation, taken from a patient who received antiretroviral therapy. V is TRBV27 and J is TRBJ1-2; no clear D gene. The CDR3 nucleotides are TGTGCCAGCAGTTTGAATGGAGGTTTGGGTGGCTACACCTTC. Its translation: CASSLNGGLGGYTF.